A single T cell receptor beta chain is shown here with its context. Its specific antigen is unknown. Base qualities are not recorded, but no much larger clone differs from it by a single base. Each collaborating institution followed its own protocols to collect whole blood in K2EDTA tubes. For TCRbeta analysis, collaborator samples were shipped as frozen whole blood, as isolated PBMCs, or as DNA extracted from either sample type. This entry comes from a study of blood T cell repertoires in COVID-19 (dated by TCRdb to 2019 to 2021). About the study as a whole: Samples from collaborators originated in the United States, Italy and Spain and spanned both the acute and convalescent phases of COVID-19. The material from the prospective study consisted of cDNA or gDNA derived from T cells, B-cell-depleted T cells, or PBMCs. The dataset comprised deeply sampled blood TCRbeta repertoires from subjects exposed to, actively infected with, or recovered from COVID-19. The repertoires were made available in a free public database intended to serve as a resource for research on the immune response to SARS-CoV-2. Samples came from the ongoing ImmuneRACE study (first 160 participants) plus 1,254 subjects from 6 global collaborators. A de-identified subject ID, COVID-19 status, age in years and sex were almost always included in the sample metadata. Where available, HLA class I and class II types were taken from metadata supplied by the sample provider and were not determined by assay-based typing.

What the study reported, not specific to this receptor: The amount of clinical and demographic metadata varied by source and participant and was provided uncurated.

TCRbeta CDR3 regions were amplified from genomic DNA using the immunoSEQ Assay, a bias-controlled multiplex PCR. The authors' pipeline ran thus. Nucleated cell counts per sample were estimated from amplification of reference gene primers within the assay. To quantify the absolute abundance of each unique TCRbeta CDR3 rearrangement, sequence reads were collapsed and filtered. For each sample, productive Simpson clonality was calculated by taking the square root of Simpson's diversity index across productive rearrangements. Sourced from immuneACCESS, this table was stored by TCRdb with only in-frame sequences that have V and J called. A share of the clones is absent; for the studies checked, an unresolved V gene accounts for under half, and the remainder has no known explanation. The V and J calls and the clone size are those of that table, but D and trimming were determined from the DNA. The sample table records approximately 33,000 clones; roughly nine tenths of these occur just once. The ten biggest clones cover approximately 19% of the sample.

The source material was peripheral blood. This TCR was recovered from a man aged 65-85 years with acute or convalescent COVID-19.

The sequenced DNA is TGTGCCAGCAGTCTTATCTTCGGGGCCAAAAACATTCAGTACTTC. It encodes CASSLIFGAKNIQYF. The chain couples TRBV6-1 to TRBJ2-4, with the D gene call left open. There are 15 amino acids in the CDR3, from cysteine to phenylalanine inclusive. Only the CDR3 DNA stays, 45 bases, in frame from base 1. CDR1 and CDR2, per the germline V gene, are MNHNS and SASEGT. V drops 5 bases and J drops 1 base, leaving 12 bases in between.